This is a list of T cell receptor beta chains from one sample in a study of T cell repertoires in cytomegalovirus infection. One entry per CDR3 protein, called by TCRdb with MiXCR from the reads. The sample includes fewer than 200,000 distinct CDR3 sequences, approximately 19% of them seen just once. The sample taken for sequencing was PBMCs. These receptors all stem from a human donor in good health (CMV status not recorded). Some clones in this sample may be carry-over from other donors' samples. Each CDR3 is given with its conserved first and last residue. Fields, in order: CDR3 DNA, CDR3 protein, J gene, V gene, clone size, D gene. A D gene is named only where the DNA matches it firmly. Clone size, where shown, is once, few, many, or a class for clones that have expanded.

CDR3 DNA: TGTGCCAGCAGTTTATGGCCCCCTTCCACCGGGACAGCCTACGAGCAGTACTTC
CDR3 protein: CASSLWPPSTGTAYEQYF
J gene: TRBJ2-7
V gene: TRBV28
clone size: NA
D gene: TRBD1

CDR3 DNA: TGTGCCAGCAGTTTATTCAGGGACGGTGAGCAGTTCTTC
CDR3 protein: CASSLFRDGEQFF
J gene: TRBJ2-1
V gene: TRBV28
clone size: NA
D gene: NA

CDR3 DNA: TGTGCCAGCAGTTTGATTAGCGGGAGGATATCTGGGGCCAACGTCCTGACTTTC
CDR3 protein: CASSLISGRISGANVLTF
J gene: TRBJ2-6
V gene: TRBV28
clone size: NA
D gene: TRBD2

CDR3 DNA: TGCGCCAGCAGCTCAACGGGACGACGGACTGAAGCTTTCTTT
CDR3 protein: CASSSTGRRTEAFF
J gene: TRBJ1-1
V gene: TRBV5-1
clone size: many
D gene: NA

CDR3 DNA: TGTGCCAGCTCACCGGCAGAGCGGGTCGCCTACGAGCAGTACTTC
CDR3 protein: CASSPAERVAYEQYF
J gene: TRBJ2-7
V gene: TRBV18
clone size: few
D gene: NA

CDR3 DNA: TGTGCCAGCAGCTTAGAGGCTCTAGCGGTAGAGACCCAGTACTTC
CDR3 protein: CASSLEALAVETQYF
J gene: TRBJ2-5
V gene: TRBV7-6
clone size: many
D gene: TRBD2

CDR3 DNA: TGTGCCAGCAGCTGGACCCTGAGCTACGAGCAGTACTTC
CDR3 protein: CASSWTLSYEQYF
J gene: TRBJ2-7
V gene: TRBV7-2
clone size: many
D gene: NA

CDR3 DNA: TGTGCCAGCAGCCTCCAGACAGGGCAATGGAACACTGAAGCTTTCTTT
CDR3 protein: CASSLQTGQWNTEAFF
J gene: TRBJ1-1
V gene: TRBV14
clone size: NA
D gene: TRBD1

CDR3 DNA: TGCGCCAGCAGCTTCCCCGGAGGAGGAGATACGCAGTATTTT
CDR3 protein: CASSFPGGGDTQYF
J gene: TRBJ2-3
V gene: TRBV5-1
clone size: few
D gene: NA

CDR3 DNA: TGCAGTGCGCCACAACCCGGGAGCACAGATACGCAGTATTTT
CDR3 protein: CSAPQPGSTDTQYF
J gene: TRBJ2-3
V gene: TRBV20-1
clone size: NA
D gene: NA

CDR3 DNA: TGTGCCAGCAGACGACGCCTCACAGGGGGCCTCTATGGCTACACCTTC
CDR3 protein: CASRRRLTGGLYGYTF
J gene: TRBJ1-2
V gene: TRBV12-3/TRBV12-4
clone size: NA
D gene: TRBD1

CDR3 DNA: TGTGCCACCAGTGATTCCCGGGAGGGCGGAGAGACCCAGTACTTC
CDR3 protein: CATSDSREGGETQYF
J gene: TRBJ2-5
V gene: TRBV24-1
clone size: NA
D gene: TRBD2

CDR3 DNA: TGTGCCAGCAGTTTCGGCGGGTCCGCCGGGAGTGAGCAGTTCTTC
CDR3 protein: CASSFGGSAGSEQFF
J gene: TRBJ2-1
V gene: TRBV6-5
clone size: NA
D gene: NA

CDR3 DNA: TGTGCCAGCACTTCAGGGGTTTATAGCAATCAGCCCCAGCATTTT
CDR3 protein: CASTSGVYSNQPQHF
J gene: TRBJ1-5
V gene: TRBV6-2/TRBV6-3
clone size: NA
D gene: NA

CDR3 DNA: TGTGCCAGCAGTGAGGGAGTAGGGACAGAGCAGTACTTC
CDR3 protein: CASSEGVGTEQYF
J gene: TRBJ2-7
V gene: TRBV25-1
clone size: NA
D gene: NA

CDR3 DNA: TGTGCCAGCTCACCATCGGAGGACAGGGTATACAATGAGCAGTTCTTC
CDR3 protein: CASSPSEDRVYNEQFF
J gene: TRBJ2-1
V gene: TRBV18
clone size: many
D gene: TRBD1

CDR3 DNA: TGTGCCACCAGTGATTTGAGAAAGGAAGTTTACAATGAGCAGTTCTTC
CDR3 protein: CATSDLRKEVYNEQFF
J gene: TRBJ2-1
V gene: TRBV24-1
clone size: few
D gene: NA

CDR3 DNA: TGTGCCAGCTCACCACCCGAAGCGGGAGCGGCCACCGGGGAGCTGTTTTTT
CDR3 protein: CASSPPEAGAATGELFF
J gene: TRBJ2-2
V gene: TRBV18
clone size: NA
D gene: TRBD2

CDR3 DNA: TGTGCCAGCAGCTTCCTACAGGGGCGATTGATGAACACTGAAGCTTTCTTT
CDR3 protein: CASSFLQGRLMNTEAFF
J gene: TRBJ1-1
V gene: TRBV7-2
clone size: many
D gene: TRBD1

CDR3 DNA: TGTGCCAGCAGTGATCATAGCTCTGGGGCCAACGTCCTGACTTTC
CDR3 protein: CASSDHSSGANVLTF
J gene: TRBJ2-6
V gene: TRBV2
clone size: NA
D gene: NA

CDR3 DNA: TGTGCCAGCAGCTTGGGAGGCCCGGTCTACAATGAGCAGTTCTTC
CDR3 protein: CASSLGGPVYNEQFF
J gene: TRBJ2-1
V gene: TRBV5-4
clone size: few
D gene: NA

CDR3 DNA: TGCGCCAGCAGCTTGAGGCACACAGATACGCAGTATTTT
CDR3 protein: CASSLRHTDTQYF
J gene: TRBJ2-3
V gene: TRBV5-1
clone size: few
D gene: NA

CDR3 DNA: TGTGCCCATCAGCGGACAGGGGAGCCTGGAAACACCATATATTTT
CDR3 protein: CAHQRTGEPGNTIYF
J gene: TRBJ1-3
V gene: TRBV28
clone size: NA
D gene: TRBD1

CDR3 DNA: TGTGCCAGCAGCCTGACACCTTCCTACGAGCAGTACTTC
CDR3 protein: CASSLTPSYEQYF
J gene: TRBJ2-7
V gene: TRBV12-3/TRBV12-4
clone size: many
D gene: NA

CDR3 DNA: TGTGCCAGCAGTCTCCCACCGGGCCCCGTTCGGCAGTACTTC
CDR3 protein: CASSLPPGPVRQYF
J gene: TRBJ2-7
V gene: TRBV28
clone size: NA
D gene: NA

CDR3 DNA: TGTGCCAGCAGTTGGGGGACTGAGCTCATGAACACTGAAGCTTTCTTT
CDR3 protein: CASSWGTELMNTEAFF
J gene: TRBJ1-1
V gene: TRBV6-2/TRBV6-3
clone size: many
D gene: NA

CDR3 DNA: TGTGCCTGCAAAGGGACTCAAGAGACCCAGTACTTC
CDR3 protein: CACKGTQETQYF
J gene: TRBJ2-5
V gene: TRBV2
clone size: NA
D gene: NA

CDR3 DNA: TGTGCCAGCAGCTTAGGGGACAGTGCTGGGAATGAGCAGTTCTTC
CDR3 protein: CASSLGDSAGNEQFF
J gene: TRBJ2-1
V gene: TRBV7-9
clone size: many
D gene: TRBD1

CDR3 DNA: TGTGCCAGCAGTGAAGAAGGGGGCCATCAGCCCCAGCATTTT
CDR3 protein: CASSEEGGHQPQHF
J gene: TRBJ1-5
V gene: TRBV25-1
clone size: NA
D gene: TRBD1

CDR3 DNA: TGTGCCAGCAGTTTCCCCGGCCCTGAGGAGAGAAAACTGTTTTTT
CDR3 protein: CASSFPGPEERKLFF
J gene: TRBJ1-4
V gene: TRBV11-3
clone size: few
D gene: NA

CDR3 DNA: TGTGCCAGCAGTTTACGAGGACTAGCGGGCTTCACCGGGGAGCTGTTTTTT
CDR3 protein: CASSLRGLAGFTGELFF
J gene: TRBJ2-2
V gene: TRBV12-3/TRBV12-4
clone size: NA
D gene: TRBD2

CDR3 DNA: TGTGCCAGTAGTGAACAAACTAGGGCTGAGCAGTTCTTC
CDR3 protein: CASSEQTRAEQFF
J gene: TRBJ2-1
V gene: TRBV19
clone size: few
D gene: NA

CDR3 DNA: TGTGCCAGCAGCAACCGGGACTCGGAATTTATGAACACTGAAGCTTTCTTT
CDR3 protein: CASSNRDSEFMNTEAFF
J gene: TRBJ1-1
V gene: TRBV7-9
clone size: many
D gene: NA

CDR3 DNA: TGTGCCAGCTCACCACTCCAGGGGTTCTACAATGAGCAGTTCTTC
CDR3 protein: CASSPLQGFYNEQFF
J gene: TRBJ2-1
V gene: TRBV18
clone size: NA
D gene: NA

CDR3 DNA: TGTGCCAGCAGCTTAGGGGGGCCGAGCGCGGGTCAGTACTTC
CDR3 protein: CASSLGGPSAGQYF
J gene: TRBJ2-7
V gene: TRBV7-2
clone size: many
D gene: NA

CDR3 DNA: TGTGCCAGCAGCCCTTCGTCTGGGGCCAACGTCCTGACTTTC
CDR3 protein: CASSPSSGANVLTF
J gene: TRBJ2-6
V gene: TRBV7-2
clone size: many
D gene: NA

CDR3 DNA: TGTGCCAGCAGTTTATTGCAGGCAGACGAAGCTTTCTTT
CDR3 protein: CASSLLQADEAFF
J gene: TRBJ1-1
V gene: TRBV12-3/TRBV12-4
clone size: many
D gene: NA

CDR3 DNA: TGTGCCAGCAGCACGGGACACGCTAACACTGAAGCTTTCTTT
CDR3 protein: CASSTGHANTEAFF
J gene: TRBJ1-1
V gene: TRBV7-2
clone size: few
D gene: NA

CDR3 DNA: TGTGCCAGCAGCCCCCGCCTCGTGGCCTTAGAGACCCAGTACTTC
CDR3 protein: CASSPRLVALETQYF
J gene: TRBJ2-5
V gene: TRBV7-2
clone size: many
D gene: NA

CDR3 DNA: TGTGCCACCAGCAACCACTTCGGGAACACTGAAGCTTTCTTT
CDR3 protein: CATSNHFGNTEAFF
J gene: TRBJ1-1
V gene: TRBV15
clone size: NA
D gene: NA

CDR3 DNA: TGCGCCAGCAGCCCCCGGGGGGGGGGGTTCTTC
CDR3 protein: CASSPRGGGFF
J gene: TRBJ2-1
V gene: TRBV23-1
clone size: NA
D gene: TRBD2

CDR3 DNA: TGTGCCAGCAGCCTGACAGGGACCCGGACTTTCTTT
CDR3 protein: CASSLTGTRTFF
J gene: TRBJ1-1
V gene: TRBV7-9
clone size: NA
D gene: TRBD1

CDR3 DNA: TGTGCCAGCAGCATCTCCGGAGGGGAGCCCCAGCATTTT
CDR3 protein: CASSISGGEPQHF
J gene: TRBJ1-5
V gene: TRBV7-3
clone size: NA
D gene: NA

CDR3 DNA: TGTGCCAGCAGCACCCGAGACCAGGGACGACCCCAGCATTTT
CDR3 protein: CASSTRDQGRPQHF
J gene: TRBJ1-5
V gene: TRBV5-6
clone size: many
D gene: NA

CDR3 DNA: TGCAGCGTTGAATCGTCAGGGGAGACCCAGTACTTC
CDR3 protein: CSVESSGETQYF
J gene: TRBJ2-5
V gene: TRBV29-1
clone size: NA
D gene: NA

CDR3 DNA: TGTGCCAGCAGTTTAGCTGCTAGTTGGGATACGCAGTATTTT
CDR3 protein: CASSLAASWDTQYF
J gene: TRBJ2-3
V gene: TRBV12-3/TRBV12-4
clone size: NA
D gene: NA

CDR3 DNA: TGTGCCAGCAGTTATACTAGCGGGAGGGGTACAGATACGCAGTATTTT
CDR3 protein: CASSYTSGRGTDTQYF
J gene: TRBJ2-3
V gene: TRBV6-1
clone size: many
D gene: TRBD2

CDR3 DNA: TGTGCCAGCAGTTATGACGGCACAGATAGCAATCAGCCCCAGCATTTT
CDR3 protein: CASSYDGTDSNQPQHF
J gene: TRBJ1-5
V gene: TRBV6-6
clone size: few
D gene: NA

CDR3 DNA: TGTGCCAGCAGCTTTCTCAGCGAGCAGTTCTTC
CDR3 protein: CASSFLSEQFF
J gene: TRBJ2-1
V gene: TRBV7-8
clone size: NA
D gene: NA

CDR3 DNA: TGTGCCAGCAGTTACTCGCCGGGGACAGGCAATCAGCCCCAGCATTTT
CDR3 protein: CASSYSPGTGNQPQHF
J gene: TRBJ1-5
V gene: TRBV6-6
clone size: few
D gene: TRBD1

CDR3 DNA: TGTGCCAGCAGTCGGGGGCACCCAGATACGCAGTATTTT
CDR3 protein: CASSRGHPDTQYF
J gene: TRBJ2-3
V gene: TRBV27
clone size: NA
D gene: NA